This entry is about one T cell receptor beta chain. This record belongs to a study of OX40 agonist ivuxolimab in advanced cancers. At the level of the study: Hepatocellular carcinoma, melanoma, renal cell or head and neck cancer occurred in dose-escalation patients. Prior anti-PD-1, anti-PD-L1 or anti-CTLA-4 therapy was allowed; less than 45% had some.

V lost 5 bases and J lost 4; bases outside the gene matches: 9. Germline V gives CDR1 MDHEN, CDR2 SYDVKM. The CDR3 spans 15 residues. Sequenced by immunoSEQ multiplex PCR; TCRdb stores in-frame clones only, minus some. The sample carries about 40,000 clones, 82% recorded once. This chain links TRBV28 with TRBJ1-2; 8 bases are shared with TRBD1. The sequencing here drew on CD4+ or CD8+ T cells sorted from blood, taken in a trial of the OX40 agonist ivuxolimab. The receptor's source is an adult with an advanced solid tumor such as melanoma, head and neck, liver or kidney cancer. CDR3 sequence reads: CASSPTTGAPYGYTF. The CDR3 nucleotides read TGTGCCAGCAGTCCAACGACAGGGGCTCCCTATGGCTACACCTTC.